This TCR beta chain is from a study of glioma-infiltrating T cells after dendritic cell vaccination. There are 11 residues in the CDR3. The V end was cut by 4 bases, the J end by 8 bases, with 7 bases between. Germline CDR1 is SGHRS and CDR2 is YFSETQ. Regarding time point: after dendritic cell vaccination, including at tumor progression/relapse. Amplification used 60 V beta primers and 13 J beta primers. Profiled with immunoSEQ multiplex PCR; TCRdb holds only in-frame clones, not every one. The top ten hold approximately 5.5% of the sample, which has about 94,000 clones, around 80% seen once. The chain couples TRBV5-1 to TRBJ2-1; D unresolved. The origin of this receptor is a human donor with glioblastoma. The sequenced sample was blood, obtained after dendritic cell vaccination. CDR3 bases: TGCGCCAGCAGCCTCTCCTATGAGCAGTTCTTC. Amino acid sequence: CASSLSYEQFF. The variable domain in full, completed from reference TRBV5-1 and TRBJ2-1, reads KAGVTQTPRYLIKTRGQQVTLSCSPISGHRSVSWYQQTPGQGLQFLFEYFSETQRNKGNFPGRFSGRQFSNSRSEMNVSTLELGDSALYLCASSLSYEQFFGPGTRLTVL.